The T cell receptor beta chain under discussion was sequenced for a study of blood T cell repertoires in COVID-19. The wider study: Samples came from the United States, Italy and Spain, spanning acute and convalescent COVID-19. T cells, B-cell-depleted T cells, or PBMCs provided the cDNA or gDNA that served as material.

CDR1 and CDR2 (germline): PRHDT, FYEKMQ (reference sequence). CDR3 size: 15 residues. With V trimmed by 5 bases and J by 4 bases, 4 bases remained unmatched. In this sample, this clone turned up once. Assay: immunoSEQ multiplex PCR; the TCRdb copy retains only in-frame clones and omits some. The sample records about 60,000 clones, 85% to 90% being singletons. V is TRBV13 and J is TRBJ2-5, with 13 bases matching TRBD2. Sequencing was done on a sample of peripheral blood. This receptor was obtained from an elderly woman with active COVID-19. The CDR3 loop reads CASSQLAGGRETQYF. The CDR3 bases are TGTGCCAGCAGCCAACTAGCGGGGGGGAGAGAGACCCAGTACTTC.